The 22 T cell receptor beta chains given below trace back to one sample, sequenced in a study of beta chain features in type 1 diabetes. Which antigens these TCRs recognize remains unknown. Broader study findings: Researchers report that Type 1 diabetes patients had moderately but significantly shorter TCRB CDR3s across all four CD4+ subsets.

The entirety of the isolated RNA underwent reverse transcription, so expressed TCRB transcripts were sequenced. Using immunoSEQ multiplex PCR, the repertoire was profiled, and TCRdb retains in-frame clones only, with some absent. The table includes under 850,000 clones, over 10% detected once. What was sequenced was naive CD4+ T cells from blood. These receptors were obtained from a man between 18 and 35 years old with type 1 diabetes.

The rearrangement uses TRBV6-5 and TRBJ2-6; D remains unclear. Trimming took off 6 bases at V and 1 base at J, with 10 bases between the two ends. In germline, CDR1 is MNHEY, CDR2 SVGAGI. The CDR3 covers 15 residues. The CDR3 sequence: CASSGDRSGANVLTF. CDR3 bases: TGTGCCAGCAGCGGCGATCGATCTGGGGCCAACGTCCTGACTTTC.

This clone was seen a few times. The chain joins TRBV11-1 to TRBJ1-1; D not resolved. CDR1 is SGHAT and CDR2 is FQDESV in the germline V gene (reference sequence). The length of the CDR3 is 13 residues. Trimming shortened V by 3 bases and J by 5 bases, and 10 bases separated the two germline ends. CDR3 DNA: TGTGCCAGCAGCTTTCAGTCGGAGACTGAAGCTTTCTTT. Translated, it gives CASSFQSETEAFF.

The chain is built from TRBV28 and TRBJ1-1; no clear D gene. Germline values: CDR1 MDHEN, CDR2 SYDVKM. Trimming left V 6 bases short and J 1 base short, with 9 bases between. CDR3 size: 13 residues. DNA of the CDR3: TGTGCCAGCAGCGTAGTGTCGAACACTGAAGCTTTCTTT. It translates to CASSVVSNTEAFF.

This clone appeared a few times. This chain joins TRBV2 and TRBJ2-1; 9 nucleotides match TRBD1. CDR1 is SNHLY, CDR2 FYNNEI, per germline. The V and J ends lost 6 bases and 4 bases, in that order; junction bases with no gene match: 7. This CDR3 has 15 residues. The CDR3 DNA follows: TGTGCCAGCAGCAGGGACAGGGATCCTTACAATGAGCAGTTCTTC. It codes for CASSRDRDPYNEQFF.

Of note for this clone: At one end the junction does not follow the germline gene, possibly because of a read error. The chain is built from TRBV7-2 and TRBJ1-2, with TRBD1 identical over 10 bases. Germline CDR1 and CDR2: SGHTA and FQGNSA. This CDR3 comprises 13 residues. CDR3 sequence (DNA): TGTGCCAGCAGCTCAGGACAGGGGGGAATATCCCTCTTC. Its protein product is CASSSGQGGISLF. Full variable domain (outside the CDR3, taken from reference TRBV7-2 and TRBJ1-2): GAGVSQSPSNKVTEKGKDVELRCDPISGHTALYWYRQSLGQGLEFLIYFQGNSAPDKSGLPSDRFSAERTGGSVSTLTIQRTQQEDSAVYLCASSSGQGGISLFGSGTRLTVV.

The chain uses TRBV4-2 and TRBJ2-1; TRBD1 matches 9 bases. This CDR3 comprises 15 residues. After removal of 4 bases from V and 5 bases from J, the junction contained 6 bases not matched to a gene. Germline V gene data show CDR1 as LGHNA and CDR2 as YNFKEQ. CDR3 in amino acids: CASSPGQGPDNEQFF. The CDR3 nucleotides are TGTGCCAGCAGCCCGGGACAGGGCCCGGACAATGAGCAGTTCTTC.

This clone was observed a few times. This sequence joins TRBV5-1 and TRBJ1-1; the match to TRBD1 covers 7 bases. Germline CDR1 reads SGHRS; CDR2 reads YFSETQ. The CDR3 is made up of 14 amino acids. Trimming at V came to 4 bases and at J to 7 bases, leaving 10 bases not matched to a gene. CDR3 sequence: CASSLSTGSGEAFF. DNA of the CDR3: TGCGCCAGCAGCCTCTCGACAGGGTCTGGTGAAGCTTTCTTT.

The table lists this clone with a few counts. V usage is TRBV19 and J usage is TRBJ2-7, with TRBD1 identical over 9 bases. Trimming took 4 bases from V and 3 from J; bases not matched to a gene: 4. The V gene's germline CDR1 is LNHDA and CDR2 SQIVND (reference sequence). This CDR3 comprises 14 residues. Here the CDR3 reads CASSSLDRGYEQYF. The CDR3 coding sequence is TGTGCCAGTAGTAGCCTGGACAGGGGCTACGAGCAGTACTTC.

The chain has TRBV6-1 and TRBJ2-1; D perhaps matches TRBD2 (6 bases). This CDR3 is 13 amino acids long. Germline lookup yields CDR1 MNHNS and CDR2 SASEGT. With 5 bases removed from V and 8 bases from J, the gap between germline ends came to 13 bases. CDR3: CASSRRLGDEQFF. The CDR3 region has the DNA TGTGCCAGCAGTAGAAGACTAGGAGATGAGCAGTTCTTC.

This clone turned up a few times. This chain links TRBV7-8 with TRBJ2-7; 12 bases fit TRBD2. J gave up 3 bases and V 4 bases, and 4 bases lay outside the gene matches. Germline CDR1 is SGHVS and CDR2 is FQNEAQ. The CDR3 consists of 15 residues. The CDR3 nucleotides are TGTGCCAGCAGCTCCGGGACTAGCGGGCGCTACGAGCAGTACTTC. Protein product: CASSSGTSGRYEQYF.

Concerning this clone itself: The sample carries other DNA sequences with the same CDR3. V usage is TRBV5-1 and J usage is TRBJ1-1; D may be TRBD1 (5 bases). The CDR3 has 13 residues. Trimming shortened V by 1 base and J by 3 bases, and 7 bases separated the two germline ends. In germline, CDR1 is SGHRS, CDR2 YFSETQ. In DNA form, the CDR3 reads TGCGCCAGCAGCTTGCAGGGTGACACTGAAGCTTTCTTT. The encoded protein is CASSLQGDTEAFF. Looking up the rest from reference TRBV5-1 and TRBJ1-1 gives the full variable domain: KAGVTQTPRYLIKTRGQQVTLSCSPISGHRSVSWYQQTPGQGLQFLFEYFSETQRNKGNFPGRFSGRQFSNSRSEMNVSTLELGDSALYLCASSLQGDTEAFFGQGTRLTVV.

This clone was seen only a few times. This rearrangement joins TRBV18 to TRBJ1-1; D is ambiguous. V lost 3 bases and J 4 bases, leaving 12 bases between the germline ends. Germline V gene lookup returns CDR1 KGHSH and CDR2 LQKENI. The CDR3 runs 14 residues. CDR3 coding DNA: TGTGCCAGCTCACCTGGACGGAGGACCACTGAAGCTTTCTTT. Protein: CASSPGRRTTEAFF.

V and J are TRBV7-8 and TRBJ1-6, with a weak D call TRBD1 (5 bases). Trimming left V 0 bases short and J 9 bases short, with 18 bases between. Looked up from germline, CDR1 is SGHVS and CDR2 is FQNEAQ. The CDR3 length is 17 residues. The CDR3 sequence is CASSLASGTAGGSPLHF. The DNA of the CDR3 is TGTGCCAGCAGCTTAGCGTCGGGAACCGCCGGGGGTTCACCCCTCCACTTT.

As concerns this clone: The sample carries other DNA sequences with the same CDR3. The J gene is TRBJ2-3, the V gene TRBV18; D ambiguous. The ends were cut back, 3 bases at V and 3 bases at J, with 4 bases in the middle. The length of the CDR3 is 12 residues. CDR1 is KGHSH and CDR2 is LQKENI in the germline V gene. Here the CDR3 DNA reads TGTGCCAGCTCACCCTCTACAGATACGCAGTATTTT. It specifies CASSPSTDTQYF.

This clone showed up just a few times. CDR3 DNA sequence: TGTGCCAGCAGTGAAGGGACAGGCTACACCTTC. Translated, it gives CASSEGTGYTF. The rearrangement joins TRBV6-5 to TRBJ1-2; TRBD1 might be the D (6 bases). The CDR3 has 11 residues. The ends were cut back, 5 bases at V and 8 bases at J, with 9 bases in the middle. From germline, CDR1 is MNHEY and CDR2 SVGAGI.

This clone turned up a few times. The chain combines TRBV10-3 with TRBJ2-2, with 7 bases aligning to TRBD1. CDR3 length equals 15 residues. Germline V gives CDR1 ENHRY, CDR2 SYGVKD. Trimming cost V 8 bases and J 7 bases; bases outside gene matches: 13. CDR3 coding DNA: TGTGCCATCGGACAGGATGCATCTTTGGGCGGGGAGCTGTTTTTT. Protein sequence: CAIGQDASLGGELFF.

There are a few counts of this clone. The chain has TRBV27 and TRBJ2-7; 8 nucleotides agree with TRBD2. This CDR3 has 13 amino acids. V dropped 7 bases and J dropped 6; count of bases not matched to a gene: 8. Germline CDR1 and CDR2: MNHEY and SMNVEV (reference sequence). CDR3 region: CASTTGRGREQYF. The CDR3, as DNA: TGTGCCAGCACCACCGGGAGGGGTCGCGAGCAGTACTTC.

This rearrangement joins TRBV28 to TRBJ2-5; no clear D. CDR3 length: 12 residues. Trimming removed 1 base at V and 1 base at J, with 1 base between. Germline V gives CDR1 MDHEN, CDR2 SYDVKM. The CDR3, as DNA: TGTGCCAGCAGTTTATTCCAAGAGACCCAGTACTTC. This codes for CASSLFQETQYF.

This clone was counted only a few times. The chain links TRBV29-1 to TRBJ1-1; TRBD1 might be the D (6 bases). CDR3 length equals 12 residues. Trimming removed 6 bases at V and 5 bases at J, with 13 bases between. Germline CDR1 is SQVTM and CDR2 is ANQGSEA. The CDR3 sequence: CSVQRDTTEAFF. The CDR3 region has the DNA TGCAGCGTCCAAAGGGACACGACTGAAGCTTTCTTT.

J is TRBJ1-5 and V is TRBV9; the D is unclear. This CDR3 has 15 amino acids. V lost 3 bases, J lost 5 bases, and 15 bases lay in between. From germline, CDR1 is SGDLS and CDR2 YYNGEE. The CDR3: CASSAHEGRYQPQHF. CDR3 nucleotide sequence: TGTGCCAGCAGCGCCCATGAGGGAAGGTATCAGCCCCAGCATTTT.

V usage is TRBV7-2 and J usage is TRBJ1-5; TRBD1 matches 9 bases. The CDR3 length is 14 residues. The ends lost 2 bases at V and 5 bases at J; junction bases unmatched: 1. The germline V gene has CDR1 SGHTA and CDR2 FQGNSA. The CDR3 bases are TGTGCCAGCAGCTTAAGGACAGGGGATCAGCCCCAGCATTTT. Its protein is CASSLRTGDQPQHF.

This clone has only a few counts. This chain joins TRBV18 and TRBJ2-1, with D maybe TRBD1 (5 bases). Trimming stripped 6 bases from V and 4 bases from J, with 13 bases between. Germline CDR1 and CDR2: KGHSH and LQKENI. There are 14 residues in the CDR3. DNA for the CDR3: TGTGCCAGCTCTAAACGAGACAGTTACAATGAGCAGTTCTTC. It encodes CASSKRDSYNEQFF. Variable domain in full (rest from reference TRBV18 and TRBJ2-1): NAGVMQNPRHLVRRRGQEARLRCSPMKGHSHVYWYRQLPEEGLKFMVYLQKENIIDESGMPKERFSAEFPKEGPSILRIQQVVRGDSAAYFCASSKRDSYNEQFFGPGTRLTVL.